The T cell receptor beta chain under discussion was sequenced for a study of blood T cell repertoires in COVID-19. Across the whole study: The United States, Italy and Spain supplied acute and convalescent COVID-19 samples. Sources were T cells, B-cell-depleted T cells, or PBMCs; the material itself was cDNA or gDNA.

Original analysis: From reference gene primer amplification, estimates of nucleated cell counts were derived. The repertoire was sequenced with immunoSEQ multiplex PCR; TCRdb's copy has only in-frame clones and lacks some. V and J calls and clone size are given by that table; D and trimming were obtained from the DNA. The sample lists tens of thousands of clones, more than 80% occurring once. The CDR3 covers 15 residues. Germline V gives CDR1 MNHEY, CDR2 SMNVEV (reference sequence). The V gene end was trimmed by 5 bases and the J gene end by 2 bases; junction bases not matched to a gene: 6. V is TRBV27 and J is TRBJ2-3, with 8 bases identical to TRBD1. The origin of this receptor is a man aged 30 to 45 with acute or convalescent COVID-19. Sequences were obtained from peripheral blood. The chain's CDR3 is CASSPGTGYTDTQYF. The DNA for the CDR3 is TGTGCCAGCAGTCCGGGGACAGGTTACACAGATACGCAGTATTTT.